This T cell receptor (beta chain) derives from a study of identical twins. Overall study findings and caveats: Fewer insertions marked abundant cord blood beta clonotypes; young adult naive trended weakly, memory not at all. Out-of-frame alpha sequences common to twins were enriched for low generation probability.

Notes on this clonotype: The antigen is not known.

TCRdb reprocessed the 5' RACE reads via MiXCR and lists one record per CDR3 protein. This sample has fewer than 500,000 distinct CDR3 sequences; 24% occur once, and the top ten carry 2.9%. Donors were all healthy Caucasians. V lost 3 bases, J lost 7 bases, and 12 bases lay in between. Germline V gene sequence: CDR1 DFQATT, CDR2 SNEGSKA (reference sequence). The CDR3 has 12 amino acids. This sample also belongs to another study, concerning T cells expressing NK-cell markers.

Sequencing was carried out using CD4+ T cells sorted from blood. This TCR was sampled from a woman under 30 in good health. This chain joins TRBV20-1 and TRBJ1-2; maybe TRBD1 (6 bases). The CDR3 loop is CSASPRGGGYTF. The CDR3, as DNA: TGCAGTGCTAGTCCCAGGGGAGGTGGCTACACCTTC.